These 10 T cell receptor beta chains were sequenced from one sample in a study of T-cell reconstitution after alpha-beta-depleted transplantation in children. Unique molecular identifiers tagged the TCRbeta library. Each CDR3 protein gets one entry after TCRdb re-called the PCR reads with MiXCR. This table holds approximately 130,000 distinct CDR3 sequences, 9.7% found once. The source was PBMCs, mostly from graft donor cells, collected 180 days after TCRalphabeta/CD19-depleted stem cell transplant. These receptors were taken from a girl under three years old who had a stem cell transplant for combined immunodeficiency, so the T cells may come from the graft donor.

This clonotype was counted a few times. The chain links TRBV20-1 to TRBJ1-2; no clear D gene. Deletions cut 1 base from V and 6 bases from J, with 12 bases between. From germline, CDR1 is DFQATT and CDR2 SNEGSKA (reference sequence). The CDR3 runs to 13 residues. CDR3 amino acids: CSARAPTGNGYTF. The CDR3 DNA follows: TGCAGTGCTAGAGCTCCGACGGGCAATGGCTACACCTTC.

The table lists this clonotype with a few counts. V and J are TRBV29-1 and TRBJ1-4; 7 bases fit TRBD1. Germline V gives CDR1 SQVTM, CDR2 ANQGSEA. This CDR3 is 13 amino acids long. Losses at the gene ends were 5 bases for V and 7 bases for J; bases not matched to a gene: 7. The CDR3 DNA reads as TGCAGCGTTATGACAGGGAAAGCTGAAAAACTGTTTTTT. As protein: CSVMTGKAEKLFF. Full variable domain (missing parts from reference TRBV29-1 and TRBJ1-4): SAVISQKPSRDICQRGTSLTIQCQVDSQVTMMFWYRQQPGQSLTLIATANQGSEATYESGFVIDKFPISRPNLTFSTLTVSNMSPEDSSIYLCSVMTGKAEKLFFGSGTQLSVL.

This clonotype was seen repeatedly, ten times or more. The chain combines TRBV21-1 with TRBJ2-5; TRBD1 is taken as the D call from the table, unchecked against the DNA. TRBV21-1 is a pseudogene. The length of the CDR3 is 14 residues. The CDR3: CASSWAGGRETQYF. The CDR3 DNA follows: TGTGCCAGCAGCTGGGCAGGGGGAAGAGAGACCCAGTACTTC.

The gene calls are TRBV5-8 and TRBJ2-2; 12 bases match TRBD2. The CDR3 runs to 15 residues. CDR1 is SGHTS, CDR2 YDEGEE, per germline. V shed 4 bases, J shed 6 bases, and the junction held 4 bases outside the gene matches. The DNA of the CDR3 is TGTGCCAGCAGCCGACTAGCGGGAGTACCCGGGGAGCTGTTTTTT. Translated: CASSRLAGVPGELFF.

This chain links TRBV3-1 with TRBJ1-6; 9 bases map to TRBD1. The CDR3 consists of 16 residues. The V and J ends lost 3 bases and 8 bases, in that order; junction bases with no gene match: 8. Germline loops: CDR1 LGHDT, CDR2 YNNKEL (reference sequence). The CDR3 DNA sequence: TGTGCCAGCAGCCATGCCACAGGGGGCAGTGATTCACCCCTCCACTTT. Its protein product is CASSHATGGSDSPLHF.

The chain couples TRBV20-1 to TRBJ1-3, with D possibly matching TRBD1 (6 bases). The germline V gene has CDR1 DFQATT and CDR2 SNEGSKA (reference sequence). The CDR3 spans 15 residues. Deletions cut 6 bases from V and 2 bases from J, with 17 bases between. The CDR3 protein is CSAQARGRAGNTIYF. Here the CDR3 DNA reads TGCAGTGCCCAAGCAAGGGGGAGGGCTGGAAACACCATATATTTT.

The V gene is TRBV24-1, the J gene TRBJ2-7, with D possibly TRBD2 on 6 matching bases. The germline V gene encodes CDR1 KGHDR and CDR2 SFDVKD. The CDR3 sequence is 16 residues long. V dropped 7 bases and J dropped 1 base, with 19 bases sitting between them. The CDR3 DNA reads TGTGCCACCAGCGATCCTTCGATTAGCGGTTCCTACGAGCAGTACTTC. Protein product: CATSDPSISGSYEQYF.

This clonotype has ten or more counts. The chain combines TRBV4-3 with TRBJ2-1; 10 bases map to TRBD2. The CDR3 loop spans 15 amino acids. Losses at the gene ends were 1 base for V and 5 bases for J; bases not matched to a gene: 2. CDR1 LGHNA and CDR2 YSLEER come from the germline V gene. CDR3 amino acids: CASSQGLAGDNEQFF. The DNA for the CDR3 is TGCGCCAGCAGCCAAGGGCTAGCGGGGGACAATGAGCAGTTCTTC.

This clonotype was counted between two and nine times. This rearrangement joins TRBV12-3 or TRBV12-4 to TRBJ1-4, with TRBD1 matching over 7 bases. This CDR3 has 15 amino acids. V lost 2 bases, J lost 4 bases, and 4 bases stayed unmatched. DNA of the CDR3: TGTGCCAGCAGTTTACAAGGGACAGATAATGAAAAACTGTTTTTT. It specifies CASSLQGTDNEKLFF.

This clonotype was picked up many times. The V and J genes are TRBV5-1 and TRBJ2-1, with D perhaps TRBD1 (5 bases). From germline, CDR1 is SGHRS and CDR2 YFSETQ. The CDR3 covers 13 residues. The V and J ends lost 2 bases and 4 bases respectively, with 7 bases between them. The CDR3 spells CASSFDRYNEQFF. Here the CDR3 DNA reads TGCGCCAGCAGCTTTGACAGATACAATGAGCAGTTCTTC.